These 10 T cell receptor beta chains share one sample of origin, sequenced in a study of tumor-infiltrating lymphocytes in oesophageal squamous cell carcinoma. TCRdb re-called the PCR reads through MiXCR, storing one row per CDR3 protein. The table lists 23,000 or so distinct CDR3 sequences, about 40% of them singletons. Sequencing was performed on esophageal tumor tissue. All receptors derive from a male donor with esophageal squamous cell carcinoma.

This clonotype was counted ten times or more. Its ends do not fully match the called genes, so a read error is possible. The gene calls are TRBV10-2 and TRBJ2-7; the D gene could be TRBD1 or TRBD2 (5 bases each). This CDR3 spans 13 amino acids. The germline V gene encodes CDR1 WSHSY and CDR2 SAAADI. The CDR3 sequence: CASTGTVNSPLHF. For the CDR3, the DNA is TGCGCCAGTACCGGGACGGTGAATTCACCCCTCCACTTC.

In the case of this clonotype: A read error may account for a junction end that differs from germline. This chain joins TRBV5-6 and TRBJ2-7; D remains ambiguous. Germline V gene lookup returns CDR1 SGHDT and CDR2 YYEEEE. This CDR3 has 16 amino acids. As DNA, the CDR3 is TGTACCAGCAGCTTATACTTCGGGCCCGATATCTATGAGCAGTACTTC. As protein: CTSSLYFGPDIYEQYF.

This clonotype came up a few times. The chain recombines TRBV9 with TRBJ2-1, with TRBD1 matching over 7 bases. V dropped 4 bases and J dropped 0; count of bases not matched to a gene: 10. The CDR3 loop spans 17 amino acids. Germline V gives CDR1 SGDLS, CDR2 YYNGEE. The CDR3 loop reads CASSPHRGSSSYNEQFF. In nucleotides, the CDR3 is TGTGCCAGCAGCCCCCACAGGGGCTCAAGCTCCTACAATGAGCAGTTCTTC.

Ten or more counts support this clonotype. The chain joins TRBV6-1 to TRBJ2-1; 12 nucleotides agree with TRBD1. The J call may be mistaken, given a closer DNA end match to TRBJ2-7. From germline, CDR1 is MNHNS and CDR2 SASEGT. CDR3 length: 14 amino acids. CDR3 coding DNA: TGTGCCAGCAGTCTGGGACAGGGGGCTGGTGAGCAGTACTTC. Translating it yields CASSLGQGAGEQYF.

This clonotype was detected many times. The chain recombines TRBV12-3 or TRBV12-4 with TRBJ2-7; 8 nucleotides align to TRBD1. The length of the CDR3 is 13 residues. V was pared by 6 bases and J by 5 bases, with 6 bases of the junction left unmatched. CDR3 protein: CASSRTGSHEQYF. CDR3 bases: TGTGCCAGCAGCAGGACAGGGTCCCACGAGCAGTACTTC.

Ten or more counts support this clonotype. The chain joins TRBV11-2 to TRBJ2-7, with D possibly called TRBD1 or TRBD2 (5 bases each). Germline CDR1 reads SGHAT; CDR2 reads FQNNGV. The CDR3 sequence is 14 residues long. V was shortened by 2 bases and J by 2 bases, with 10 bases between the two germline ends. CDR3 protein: CASSLPGLTYEQYF. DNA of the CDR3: TGTGCCAGCAGCTTACCGGGGCTAACCTACGAGCAGTACTTC.

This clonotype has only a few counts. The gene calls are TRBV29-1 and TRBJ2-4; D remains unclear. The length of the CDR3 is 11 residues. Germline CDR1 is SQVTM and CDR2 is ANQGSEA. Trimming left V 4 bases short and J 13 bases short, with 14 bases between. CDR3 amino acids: CSVADSSKQYF. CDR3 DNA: TGCAGCGTTGCCGATAGTAGTAAGCAGTACTTC.

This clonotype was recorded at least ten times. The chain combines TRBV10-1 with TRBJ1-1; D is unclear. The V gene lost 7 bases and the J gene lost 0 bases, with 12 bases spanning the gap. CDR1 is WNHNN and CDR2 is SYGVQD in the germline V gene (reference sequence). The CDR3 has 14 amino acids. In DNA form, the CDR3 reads TGCGCCAGCACTCCGAGTAGGATGAACACTGAAGCTTTCTTT. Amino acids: CASTPSRMNTEAFF.

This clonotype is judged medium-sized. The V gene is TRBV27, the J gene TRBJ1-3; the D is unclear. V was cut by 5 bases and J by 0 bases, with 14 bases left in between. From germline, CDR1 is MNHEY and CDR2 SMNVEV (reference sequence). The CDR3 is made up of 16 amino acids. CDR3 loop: CASSPTAVSSGNTIYF. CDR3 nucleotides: TGTGCCAGCAGTCCGACTGCGGTTAGCTCTGGAAACACCATATATTTT.

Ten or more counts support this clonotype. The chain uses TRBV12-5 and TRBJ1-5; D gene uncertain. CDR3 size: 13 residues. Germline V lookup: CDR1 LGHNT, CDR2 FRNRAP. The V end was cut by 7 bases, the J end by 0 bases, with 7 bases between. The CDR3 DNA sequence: TGTGCTAGTGCTCTGGATAGCAATCAGCCCCAGCATTTT. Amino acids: CASALDSNQPQHF.